This entry lists 11 T cell receptor beta chains sequenced from one sample in a study of T cell responses to AZD1222 COVID-19 vaccine. The method was immunoSEQ multiplex PCR; TCRdb's version includes in-frame clones alone and lacks a portion of them. The profile covers 100,000 to 150,000 clones, with 93% appearing a single time and about 5% taken by the ten largest. The sequencing here drew on peripheral blood, taken on day 0 of AZD1222 vaccination. The receptors stem from an adult in good health.

This sequence joins TRBV9 and TRBJ2-5, with TRBD2 matching 9 bases. The CDR3 has 15 residues. The J segment lost 3 bases and the V segment lost 3 bases, leaving 6 bases of the junction unmatched. The germline gives CDR1 SGDLS, CDR2 YYNGEE. CDR3 DNA sequence: TGTGCCAGCAGCGAGACTAGCGGTAGAGAAGAGACCCAGTACTTC. Amino acids: CASSETSGREETQYF. The entire variable domain, with the rest obtained from reference TRBV9 and TRBJ2-5, is as follows: DSGVTQTPKHLITATGQRVTLRCSPRSGDLSVYWYQQSLDQGLQFLIQYYNGEERAKGNILERFSAQQFPDLHSELNLSSLELGDSALYFCASSETSGREETQYFGPGTRLLVL.

The chain is built from TRBV2 and TRBJ1-4, with TRBD1 matching over 8 bases. This CDR3 has 11 amino acids. Trimming at V came to 8 bases and at J to 12 bases, leaving 5 bases not matched to a gene. Germline CDR1 and CDR2: SNHLY and FYNNEI. In nucleotides, the CDR3 is TGTGCCAGCGAACAGGGGGGGGAACTGTTTTTT. Translating it yields CASEQGGELFF. Together with reference TRBV2 and TRBJ1-4, the CDR3 gives the full variable domain: EPEVTQTPSHQVTQMGQEVILRCVPISNHLYFYWYRQILGQKVEFLVSFYNNEISEKSEIFDDQFSVERPDGSNFTLKIRSTKLEDSAMYFCASEQGGELFFGSGTQLSVL.

The chain is built from TRBV7-2 and TRBJ1-2, with a possible D match to TRBD1 (6 bases). The CDR3 is 14 amino acids. V lost 5 bases to trimming and J lost 8 bases, with 18 bases between them. CDR1 is SGHTA and CDR2 is FQGNSA in the germline V gene. CDR3 in DNA: TGTGCCAGCAGCACCGACCAGGGTACAGGGGGCTACACCTTC. Encoded protein: CASSTDQGTGGYTF.

This chain connects TRBV21-1 to TRBJ2-7. TRBV21-1 is noted as a pseudogene. CDR3 length: 14 residues. CDR3 amino acids: CASSKVWWGYEQYF. CDR3 sequence (DNA): TGTGCCAGCAGCAAAGTTTGGTGGGGATACGAGCAGTACTTC.

This sequence joins TRBV7-3 and TRBJ2-3; TRBD1 matches at 10 bases. CDR3 length: 18 amino acids. V lost 5 bases and J lost 2; bases outside the gene matches: 13. Germline loops: CDR1 SGHTA, CDR2 FQGTGA. CDR3: CASSQGAIGQGDTDTQYF. The DNA for the CDR3 is TGTGCCAGCAGCCAAGGGGCGATAGGACAGGGGGACACAGATACGCAGTATTTT.

On this clone: A read error may account for a junction end that differs from germline. The chain has TRBV2 and TRBJ2-1, with 9 bases aligning to TRBD1. The CDR3 sequence is 11 residues long. Germline V gives CDR1 SNHLY, CDR2 FYNNEI. CDR3 sequence: CASSTRDREIF. The CDR3 DNA follows: TGTGCCAGCAGTACCCGGGACAGGGAAATCTTC.

The chain employs TRBV2 and TRBJ1-1; D call uncertain. Germline V gene data show CDR1 as SNHLY and CDR2 as FYNNEI. The CDR3 runs to 13 residues. Trimming removed 2 bases from V and 3 bases from J, with 7 bases in between. Here the CDR3 DNA reads TGTGCCAGCAGTGAATCGCGGGACACTGAAGCTTTCTTT. It translates to CASSESRDTEAFF.

V usage is TRBV19 and J usage is TRBJ2-3; perhaps TRBD1 as D (6 bases). The CDR3 extends over 15 amino acids. The V gene's germline CDR1 is LNHDA and CDR2 SQIVND (reference sequence). Trimming cost V 3 bases and J 2 bases, with 12 bases left between them. CDR3 loop: CASSIRGTTTDTQYF. The CDR3 DNA is TGTGCCAGTAGTATCAGAGGGACAACCACAGATACGCAGTATTTT.

The rearrangement joins TRBV28 to TRBJ1-2; TRBD1 might be the D (6 bases). V was trimmed by 4 bases and J by 8 bases, leaving 23 bases between them. Germline CDR1 and CDR2: MDHEN and SYDVKM. The CDR3 has 16 residues. CDR3: CASSSLPGQRAPGYTF. In nucleotides, the CDR3 is TGTGCCAGCAGTTCCCTCCCCGGACAGAGGGCCCCGGGCTACACCTTC.

The rearrangement joins TRBV2 to TRBJ1-1, with TRBD1 identical over 9 bases. With V trimmed by 9 bases and J by 3 bases, 5 bases remained unmatched. The CDR3 spans 13 residues. Germline V lookup: CDR1 SNHLY, CDR2 FYNNEI. The CDR3 region is CASTGGWYTEAFF. CDR3 nucleotide sequence: TGTGCCAGTACAGGGGGCTGGTACACTGAAGCTTTCTTT.

V usage is TRBV5-1 and J usage is TRBJ2-3, with D uncertain. Germline loops: CDR1 SGHRS, CDR2 YFSETQ. CDR3 length: 13 amino acids. Trimming removed 4 bases from V and 2 bases from J, with 8 bases in between. CDR3 bases: TGCGCCAGCAGCCTTCATTCCACAGATACGCAGTATTTT. Encoded protein: CASSLHSTDTQYF.